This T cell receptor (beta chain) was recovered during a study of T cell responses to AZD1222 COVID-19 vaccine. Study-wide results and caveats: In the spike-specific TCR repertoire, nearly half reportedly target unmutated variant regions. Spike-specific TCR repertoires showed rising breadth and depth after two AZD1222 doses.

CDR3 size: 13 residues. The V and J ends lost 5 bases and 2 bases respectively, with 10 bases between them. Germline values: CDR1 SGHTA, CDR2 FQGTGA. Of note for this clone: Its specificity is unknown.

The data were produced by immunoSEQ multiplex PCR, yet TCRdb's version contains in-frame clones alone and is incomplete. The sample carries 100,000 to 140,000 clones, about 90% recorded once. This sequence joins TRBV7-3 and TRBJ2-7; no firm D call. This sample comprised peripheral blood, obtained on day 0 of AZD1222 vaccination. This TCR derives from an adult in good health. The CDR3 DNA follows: TGTGCCAGCAGCCTAAGTACTACCTACGAGCAGTACTTC. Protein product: CASSLSTTYEQYF.